These T cell receptor beta chains were read from a single sample in a study of shared clonotypes between healthy human individuals. The repertoire was sequenced with immunoSEQ multiplex PCR; TCRdb's copy has only in-frame clones and lacks some. The repertoire includes nearly 2 million clones, less than 95% of them detected once, and more than 0.95% sits in the top ten. Material: naive CD8+ T cells sorted from blood. The receptors were gathered from a man between 18 and 35 years old in good health. CDR3s leave out the opening cysteine and the closing phenylalanine or tryptophan. The order of the fields is clone size, V gene, J gene, CDR3 protein. Rows may omit the clone size; those that give it use once, few, many or a size class.

abundance: once; v_gene: TRBV21-1; j_gene: TRBJ2-7; CDR3aa: ASSKGDGSSYEQY
abundance: -; v_gene: TRBV9; j_gene: TRBJ1-5; CDR3aa: ASSATGANQPQH
abundance: -; v_gene: TRBV6-5; j_gene: TRBJ1-2; CDR3aa: ASSYGQGVGYT
abundance: -; v_gene: TRBV13; j_gene: TRBJ2-7; CDR3aa: ASSPHRRAYEQY
abundance: -; v_gene: TRBV2; j_gene: TRBJ2-7; CDR3aa: ATNKFGDGAYEQY
abundance: -; v_gene: TRBV5-1; j_gene: TRBJ1-1; CDR3aa: ASSLDRVGTEAF
abundance: -; v_gene: TRBV11-2; j_gene: TRBJ2-7; CDR3aa: ASSLPGQGEYEQY
abundance: -; v_gene: TRBV27; j_gene: TRBJ2-1; CDR3aa: ASSSGTSYNEQF
abundance: -; v_gene: TRBV6-1; j_gene: TRBJ2-7; CDR3aa: ASSELTRGDEQY
abundance: -; v_gene: TRBV7-9; j_gene: TRBJ1-1; CDR3aa: ASSLPRLVDTEAF
abundance: -; v_gene: TRBV5-6; j_gene: TRBJ2-2; CDR3aa: ASSFWVTGELF
abundance: -; v_gene: TRBV9; j_gene: TRBJ2-4; CDR3aa: ASSSFGEGNIQY
abundance: once; v_gene: TRBV2; j_gene: TRBJ2-5; CDR3aa: ASSESAGGAETQY
abundance: -; v_gene: TRBV13; j_gene: TRBJ2-7; CDR3aa: ASRNTPRGRAYEQY
abundance: -; v_gene: TRBV13; j_gene: TRBJ2-1; CDR3aa: ASSLYVTSGVNEQF
abundance: -; v_gene: TRBV7-6; j_gene: TRBJ1-3; CDR3aa: ASSLSGGLSGNTIY
abundance: -; v_gene: TRBV19; j_gene: TRBJ2-3; CDR3aa: ASSIKGWTQY
abundance: -; v_gene: TRBV7-9; j_gene: TRBJ2-1; CDR3aa: ASGTGSLYEQF
abundance: -; v_gene: TRBV6-5; j_gene: TRBJ1-4; CDR3aa: ASSPGTGGKLF
abundance: -; v_gene: TRBV5-6; j_gene: TRBJ1-6; CDR3aa: ASSGGDFNSPLH
abundance: -; v_gene: TRBV2; j_gene: TRBJ2-5; CDR3aa: ASRPEYQETQY
abundance: -; v_gene: TRBV28; j_gene: TRBJ2-7; CDR3aa: ASSGAGALYSLYYEQY
abundance: -; v_gene: TRBV11-3; j_gene: TRBJ1-4; CDR3aa: ASSLVVLPAGGSTNEKLF
abundance: -; v_gene: TRBV30; j_gene: TRBJ1-3; CDR3aa: AWSLGSGNTIY
abundance: -; v_gene: TRBV2; j_gene: TRBJ2-3; CDR3aa: ASSGQISTDTQY
abundance: -; v_gene: TRBV7-8; j_gene: TRBJ2-7; CDR3aa: ASSPGQGKYEQY
abundance: -; v_gene: TRBV27; j_gene: TRBJ2-7; CDR3aa: ASSLGRSSYEQY
abundance: -; v_gene: TRBV6-5; j_gene: TRBJ2-7; CDR3aa: ASTDIGEQY
abundance: -; v_gene: TRBV10-2; j_gene: TRBJ2-7; CDR3aa: ASSDVPGGGYEQY
abundance: -; v_gene: TRBV4-1; j_gene: TRBJ2-5; CDR3aa: ASSHPSKSLVQETQY
abundance: once; v_gene: TRBV5-1; j_gene: TRBJ2-7; CDR3aa: ASSFFQGYEQY
abundance: -; v_gene: TRBV19; j_gene: TRBJ2-2; CDR3aa: ASSIIGAGELF
abundance: -; v_gene: TRBV6-1; j_gene: TRBJ1-2; CDR3aa: ASSEGGEASSSGYT
abundance: -; v_gene: TRBV30; j_gene: TRBJ2-5; CDR3aa: ASSTELAGDLQY
abundance: -; v_gene: TRBV28; j_gene: TRBJ1-2; CDR3aa: ASSLRTHYHNYGYT
abundance: -; v_gene: TRBV7-6; j_gene: TRBJ2-2; CDR3aa: ASSDSFPSGELF
abundance: -; v_gene: TRBV4-3; j_gene: TRBJ1-1; CDR3aa: ASSQDETGNTEAF
abundance: -; v_gene: TRBV2; j_gene: TRBJ2-7; CDR3aa: ASSEMGTGFNE
abundance: -; v_gene: TRBV9; j_gene: TRBJ1-6; CDR3aa: ASSLSGQTASPLH
abundance: -; v_gene: TRBV7-2; j_gene: TRBJ2-7; CDR3aa: ASSLEGTYYEQY
abundance: once; v_gene: TRBV19; j_gene: TRBJ2-7; CDR3aa: ASSTSDQGAFYEQY
abundance: once; v_gene: TRBV7-7; j_gene: TRBJ2-1; CDR3aa: ASSLLAGGYNEQF
abundance: -; v_gene: TRBV10-2; j_gene: TRBJ2-3; CDR3aa: ASSRDTQY
abundance: -; v_gene: TRBV29-1; j_gene: TRBJ2-2; CDR3aa: SVLGTSGTGELF
abundance: -; v_gene: TRBV9; j_gene: TRBJ1-4; CDR3aa: ASSVERGGEKLF
abundance: -; v_gene: TRBV2; j_gene: TRBJ2-7; CDR3aa: ASTVEGTRDRVVYEQY
abundance: -; v_gene: TRBV7-2; j_gene: TRBJ1-4; CDR3aa: ASGRVNEKLF
abundance: -; v_gene: TRBV6-5; j_gene: TRBJ2-2; CDR3aa: ASSPEGGYTGELF
abundance: -; v_gene: TRBV5-1; j_gene: TRBJ2-1; CDR3aa: ASSLGQGASSYNEQF
abundance: -; v_gene: TRBV5-6; j_gene: TRBJ2-7; CDR3aa: ASSLGGGGFYEQY
abundance: -; v_gene: TRBV13; j_gene: TRBJ1-4; CDR3aa: ASSLERSNEKLF
abundance: -; v_gene: TRBV28; j_gene: TRBJ2-5; CDR3aa: ASRRTGKQETQY
abundance: -; v_gene: TRBV5-8; j_gene: TRBJ1-1; CDR3aa: ASSYDRTGTEAF
abundance: -; v_gene: TRBV28; j_gene: TRBJ1-6; CDR3aa: ASYDPNSPLH